Ten or more counts support the clone carrying this T cell receptor (beta chain). The antigen is not known. The CDR3 extends over 17 amino acids. The J segment lost 3 bases and the V segment lost 4 bases, leaving 9 bases of the junction unmatched. The germline V gene encodes CDR1 SGHTA and CDR2 FQGNSA. The sample is drawn from a study of CD8 T cells in ankylosing spondylitis. Whole-study results and caveats: Within matched ankylosing spondylitis synovial fluid, disease-linked clones were reportedly significantly enriched. Several highly homologous variants made up a TCR beta motif, and this motif appeared characteristic of ankylosing spondylitis blood.

Quantitative 5'-RACE was performed with molecular barcodes, and it yielded the TCR beta libraries. MiXCR, applied by TCRdb to the 5' RACE reads, yields one record per CDR3 protein. This sample has about 140,000 distinct CDR3 sequences, with around 6.6% found just once. The gene calls are TRBV7-2 and TRBJ1-4, with 9 positions matching TRBD1. The sample was blood, either unsorted or a sorted T cell fraction (not recorded which). The receptor's source is a female donor with ankylosing spondylitis or in good health (not recorded which). This chain's CDR3 is CASSSPGQGSSNEKLFF. For the CDR3, the DNA is TGTGCCAGCAGCTCACCGGGACAGGGATCGTCTAATGAAAAACTGTTTTTT.